The following is a T cell receptor beta chain sequence with its context. The entry originates in a study of sequential checkpoint blockade in melanoma. As for treatment: randomized to nivolumab then ipilimumab (arm A) or the reverse (arm B). Produced via immunoSEQ multiplex PCR; TCRdb's table is partial and in-frame only. This sample has under 5,500 clones, with 75% found just once. Per germline, CDR1 SGHDT and CDR2 YYEEEE. The CDR3 has 18 residues. Trimming took 4 bases from V and 0 from J, leaving 22 bases between them. This TCR came from a human patient with melanoma. Some clones in this sample may be carry-over from other donors' samples. The sample consisted of CD8+ T cells sorted from blood (inferred from file names), taken from a patient given nivolumab and ipilimumab in sequence. J is TRBJ1-2 and V is TRBV5-6; D may be TRBD1 (5 bases). CDR3 residues: CASSPGGQGYVANYGYTF. The CDR3, as DNA: TGTGCCAGCAGCCCGGGTGGGCAGGGTTACGTAGCTAACTATGGCTACACCTTC.